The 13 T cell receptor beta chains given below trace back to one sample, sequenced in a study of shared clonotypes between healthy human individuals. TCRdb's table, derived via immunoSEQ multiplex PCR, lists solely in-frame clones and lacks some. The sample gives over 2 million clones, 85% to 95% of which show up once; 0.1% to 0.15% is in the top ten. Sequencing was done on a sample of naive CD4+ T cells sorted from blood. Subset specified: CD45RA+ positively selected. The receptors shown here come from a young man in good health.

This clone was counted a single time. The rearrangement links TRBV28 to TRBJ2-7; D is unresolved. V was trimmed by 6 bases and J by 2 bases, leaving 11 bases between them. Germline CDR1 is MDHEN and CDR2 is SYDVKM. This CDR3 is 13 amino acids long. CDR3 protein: CASSLPVPYEQYF. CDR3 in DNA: TGTGCCAGCAGCCTGCCCGTGCCCTACGAGCAGTACTTC.

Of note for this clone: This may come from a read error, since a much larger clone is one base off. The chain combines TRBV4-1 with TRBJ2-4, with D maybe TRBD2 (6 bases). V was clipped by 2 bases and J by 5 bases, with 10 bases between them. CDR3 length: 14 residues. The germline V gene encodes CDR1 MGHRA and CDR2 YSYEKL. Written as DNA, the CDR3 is TGCGCCAGCAGCCAACCCTGGGGGGAAAACATTCAGTACTTC. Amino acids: CASSQPWGENIQYF.

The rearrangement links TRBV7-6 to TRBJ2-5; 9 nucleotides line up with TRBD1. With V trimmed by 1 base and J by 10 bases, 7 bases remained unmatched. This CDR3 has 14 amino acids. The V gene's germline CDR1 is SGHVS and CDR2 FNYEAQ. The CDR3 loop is CASSLGRGQGRQYF. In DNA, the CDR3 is TGTGCCAGCAGCTTAGGGAGGGGACAGGGACGCCAGTACTTC.

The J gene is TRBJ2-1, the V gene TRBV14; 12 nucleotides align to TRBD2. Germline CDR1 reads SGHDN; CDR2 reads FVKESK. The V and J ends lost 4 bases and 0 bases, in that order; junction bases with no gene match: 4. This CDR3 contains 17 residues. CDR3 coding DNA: TGTGCCAGCAGCCCTAGCGGGAGGGGGAGCTCCTACAATGAGCAGTTCTTC. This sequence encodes CASSPSGRGSSYNEQFF.

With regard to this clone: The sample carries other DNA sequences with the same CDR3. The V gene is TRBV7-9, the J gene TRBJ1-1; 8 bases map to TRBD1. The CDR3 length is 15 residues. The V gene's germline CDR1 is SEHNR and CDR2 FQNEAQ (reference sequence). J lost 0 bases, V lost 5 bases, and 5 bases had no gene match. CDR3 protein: CASSPRQGMNTEAFF. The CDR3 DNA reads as TGTGCCAGCAGCCCGAGACAGGGGATGAACACTGAAGCTTTCTTT. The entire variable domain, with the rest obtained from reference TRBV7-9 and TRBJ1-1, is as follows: DTGVSQNPRHKITKRGQNVTFRCDPISEHNRLYWYRQTLGQGPEFLTYFQNEAQLEKSRLLSDRFSAERPKGSFSTLEIQRTEQGDSAMYLCASSPRQGMNTEAFFGQGTRLTVV.

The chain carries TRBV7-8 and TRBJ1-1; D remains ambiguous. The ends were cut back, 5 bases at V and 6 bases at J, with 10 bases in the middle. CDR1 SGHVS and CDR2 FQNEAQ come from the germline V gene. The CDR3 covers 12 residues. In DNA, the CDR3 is TGTGCCAGCAGCCTATTGTTCGCTGAAGCTTTCTTT. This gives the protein CASSLLFAEAFF.

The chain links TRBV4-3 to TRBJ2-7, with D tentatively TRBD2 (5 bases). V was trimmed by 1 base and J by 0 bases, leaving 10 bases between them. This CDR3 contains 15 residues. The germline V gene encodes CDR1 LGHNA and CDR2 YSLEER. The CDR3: CASSQVYGISYEQYF. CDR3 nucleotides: TGCGCCAGCAGCCAAGTTTACGGGATCTCCTACGAGCAGTACTTC.

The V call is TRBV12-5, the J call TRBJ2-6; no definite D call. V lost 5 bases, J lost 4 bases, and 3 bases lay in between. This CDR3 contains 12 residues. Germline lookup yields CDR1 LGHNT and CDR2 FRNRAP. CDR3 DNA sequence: TGTGCTAGTGGTCCCGGGGCCAACGTCCTGACTTTC. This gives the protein CASGPGANVLTF.

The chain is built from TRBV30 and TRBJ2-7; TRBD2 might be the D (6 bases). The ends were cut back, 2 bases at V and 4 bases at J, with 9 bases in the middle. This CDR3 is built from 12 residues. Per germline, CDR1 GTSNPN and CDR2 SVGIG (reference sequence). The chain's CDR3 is CAWSSGVYEQYF. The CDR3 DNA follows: TGTGCCTGGAGTTCGGGGGTATACGAGCAGTACTTC.

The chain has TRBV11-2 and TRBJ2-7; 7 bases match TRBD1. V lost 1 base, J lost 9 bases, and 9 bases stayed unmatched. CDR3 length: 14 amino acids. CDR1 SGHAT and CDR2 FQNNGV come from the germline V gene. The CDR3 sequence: CASSLGGDRPRQYF. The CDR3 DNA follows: TGTGCCAGCAGCTTAGGAGGGGACAGACCACGGCAGTACTTC.

The chain's CDR3 is CASSWGSADTQYF. The DNA of the CDR3 is TGCGCCAGCAGCTGGGGCAGCGCAGATACGCAGTATTTT. The chain joins TRBV5-1 to TRBJ2-3, with D perhaps TRBD1 (5 bases). With 3 bases removed from V and 4 bases from J, the gap between germline ends came to 9 bases. Looked up from germline, CDR1 is SGHRS and CDR2 is YFSETQ. The CDR3 sequence is 13 residues long.

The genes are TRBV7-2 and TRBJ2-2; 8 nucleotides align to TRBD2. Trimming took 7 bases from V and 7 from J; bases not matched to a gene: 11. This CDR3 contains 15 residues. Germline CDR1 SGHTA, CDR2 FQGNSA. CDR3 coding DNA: TGTGCCAGCACCCAATCCGGGACTAGAGGCGGGGAGCTGTTTTTT. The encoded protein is CASTQSGTRGGELFF.

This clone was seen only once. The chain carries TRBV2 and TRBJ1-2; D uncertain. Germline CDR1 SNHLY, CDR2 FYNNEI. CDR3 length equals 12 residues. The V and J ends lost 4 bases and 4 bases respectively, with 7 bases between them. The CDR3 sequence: CASSGQLYGYTF. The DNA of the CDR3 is TGTGCCAGCAGTGGACAACTCTATGGCTACACCTTC. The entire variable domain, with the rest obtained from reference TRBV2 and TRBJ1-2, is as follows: EPEVTQTPSHQVTQMGQEVILRCVPISNHLYFYWYRQILGQKVEFLVSFYNNEISEKSEIFDDQFSVERPDGSNFTLKIRSTKLEDSAMYFCASSGQLYGYTFGSGTRLTVV.